Below, one T cell receptor beta chain is given with its context. Its antigen remains undetermined. Base qualities were left out, and no much larger clone turns up one base away. These data originate in a study of blood T cells in healthy people across ages (dated by TCRdb to between 2015 and 2016). Regarding the research as a whole: In model experiments, roughly one uniquely barcoded TCR beta cDNA molecule per two T cells was captured by template switching. The study measured age-related changes in TCR beta repertoire diversity using deep sequencing normalized with unique cDNA molecular identifiers. The donors were divided into four age groups: young (average around 16 years), middle-aged (approximately 41), aged (approximately 62) and long-lived (around 87). To avoid experimental bias, donors of different ages were randomly spread across the sequencing lanes. Using the same blood draw, the study looked at two additional independent replicas of 1 million unique cDNA reads for two donors, one aged 18 to 29 and the other aged 80 or older. Here is what the overall study found, with its caveats: Estimates of total diversity from one million sequenced T cells were regarded as lower bounds and underestimates. Since profiling was done on bulk unsorted PBMCs, naive and antigen-experienced compartments could not be conclusively compared. Compared with the aged group, the long-lived group had more naive CD4+ T cells, fewer expanded clones and increased TCR diversity, a pattern suggesting age selection. As age increased, observed TCR beta diversity per million T cells dropped in a roughly linear way, and a significant reduction was already evident by age 40. The CMV infection status of donors was not known, potentially confounding age-related changes in expanded clonotypes. A strong correlation was found between observed TCR beta diversity and the percentage of naive T cells measured by flow cytometry.

Donors were 35 to 40 systemically healthy Caucasian individuals from Russia aged roughly 6 to 90 years. Each donor gave approximately 10 milliliters of peripheral blood, collected into EDTA-treated Vacutainer tubes. Ficoll-Paque density-gradient centrifugation was used to isolate PBMCs, with at least 6 million per sample. Total RNA was extracted from PBMCs with Trizol reagent, with at least 5 micrograms obtained per sample. Naive CD45RAhigh/CD27high T cell percentages were measured by flow cytometry on a PBMC aliquot from every donor. The protocol used for the library was 5' RACE. Sequencing instrument: Illumina HiSeq 2500. A second PCR of about 6 to 11 cycles was performed with a sample-barcoded 5' primer and a J-beta primer mix. A unique molecular identifier was introduced onto each TCR beta cDNA molecule by a template-switch 5' adaptor carrying 12 random nucleotides. Each sample yielded at least 2.5 million CDR3-containing paired-end reads. All of the RNA was converted into first-strand cDNA using the Mint cDNA synthesis kit, with a TRBC-specific oligonucleotide serving as the primer. Following uracil-DNA glycosylase treatment, a first 18-cycle PCR with universal primers M1SS and BC2_uni_R was performed on all cDNA. As for how the authors treated the data: Each sample was normalized by randomly selecting 1 million high-quality reads, each carrying a distinct molecular identifier. Reads sharing molecular identifiers were discarded rather than binned into consensus sequences. MiTCR, run with a Q25 quality threshold and the strictest error-elimination algorithm, handled CDR3 identification, clonotype clustering and error correction. Lower-bound total TCR beta diversity was estimated with a nonparametric unseen species model using Euler transformation. TCRdb's own reprocessing of the public reads used fastp at Q25 and MiXCR and kept productive beta chains. Each record represents a unique CDR3 protein, reported with the most common genes and DNA among its rows. The V and J calls reflect TCRdb's pipeline rather than the authors' work. A total of approximately 900,000 distinct CDR3 sequences appear in this sample, roughly 48% of them only once. 10% to 15% of the sample is held by the ten biggest clonotypes.

Between the V and J ends, shortened by 3 bases and 2 bases respectively, the junction contains 15 bases. Including the terminal cysteine and phenylalanine, the CDR3 comprises 16 residues. The sequence is cut down to CDR3 DNA, 48 bases in frame from base 1. Taken from the germline V gene, the CDR1 and CDR2 loops are SGHTA and FQGNSA. Source material: blood. The sequence is built from TRBV7-2 and TRBJ2-3; perhaps TRBD2 is the D gene, with 6 bases matching. The clonotype originates from a young man in good health. CDR3 protein: CASSLRLVSTTDTQYF. The nucleotide sequence is given as TGTGCCAGCAGCTTGCGACTAGTCTCTACCACAGATACGCAGTATTTT.